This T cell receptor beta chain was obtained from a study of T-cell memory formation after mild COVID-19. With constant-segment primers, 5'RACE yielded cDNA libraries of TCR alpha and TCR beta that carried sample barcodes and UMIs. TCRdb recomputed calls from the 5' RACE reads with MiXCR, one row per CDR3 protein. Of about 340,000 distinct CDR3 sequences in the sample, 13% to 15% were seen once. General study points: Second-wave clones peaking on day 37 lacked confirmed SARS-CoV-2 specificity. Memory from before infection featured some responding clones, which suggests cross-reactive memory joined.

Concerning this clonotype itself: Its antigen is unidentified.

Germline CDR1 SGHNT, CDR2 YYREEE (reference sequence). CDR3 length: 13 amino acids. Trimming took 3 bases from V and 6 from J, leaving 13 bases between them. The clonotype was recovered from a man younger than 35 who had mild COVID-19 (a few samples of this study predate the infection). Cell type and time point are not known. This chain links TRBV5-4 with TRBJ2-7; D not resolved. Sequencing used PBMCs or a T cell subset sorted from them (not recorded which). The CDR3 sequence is CASSYGRRGEQYV. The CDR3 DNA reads TGTGCCAGCAGCTACGGCCGCCGCGGCGAGCAGTACGTC.